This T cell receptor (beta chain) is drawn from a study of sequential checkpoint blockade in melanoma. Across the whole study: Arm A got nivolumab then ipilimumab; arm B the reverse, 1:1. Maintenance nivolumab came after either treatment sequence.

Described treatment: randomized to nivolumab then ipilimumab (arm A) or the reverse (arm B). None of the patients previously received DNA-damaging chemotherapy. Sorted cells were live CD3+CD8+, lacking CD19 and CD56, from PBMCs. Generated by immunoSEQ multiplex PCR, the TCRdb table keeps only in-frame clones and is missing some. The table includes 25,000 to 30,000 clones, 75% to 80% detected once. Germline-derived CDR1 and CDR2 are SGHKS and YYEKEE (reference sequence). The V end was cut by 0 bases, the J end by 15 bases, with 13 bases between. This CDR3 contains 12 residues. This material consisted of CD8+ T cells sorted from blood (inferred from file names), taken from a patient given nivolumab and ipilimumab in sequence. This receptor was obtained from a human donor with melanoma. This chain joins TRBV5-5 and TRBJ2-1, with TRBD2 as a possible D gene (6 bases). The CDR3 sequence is CASSLEPAEGFF. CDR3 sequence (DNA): TGTGCCAGCAGCTTGGAGCCGGCGGAGGGGTTCTTC.